This T cell receptor beta chain comes out of a study of T-cell reconstitution after alpha-beta-depleted transplantation in children. This CDR3 region has 16 residues. The V gene's germline CDR1 is MGHRA and CDR2 YSYEKL. After removal of 1 base from V and 6 bases from J, the junction contained 5 bases not matched to a gene. This sample's TCRbeta library carried unique molecular identifier barcodes. TCRdb reanalysed the PCR reads using MiXCR and keeps one entry per CDR3 protein. The data hold 350,000 to 450,000 distinct CDR3 sequences, with 20% observed a single time. J is TRBJ1-4 and V is TRBV4-1, with 10 bases that match TRBD1. The sequences come from PBMCs from the stem cell graft donor, collected from the stem cell graft. This TCR came from a human donor who donated a stem cell graft to a child with acute myeloid leukemia. The CDR3 sequence is CASSQGPGTGDEKLFF. The CDR3 DNA follows: TGCGCCAGCAGCCAAGGACCCGGGACAGGGGATGAAAAACTGTTTTTT.